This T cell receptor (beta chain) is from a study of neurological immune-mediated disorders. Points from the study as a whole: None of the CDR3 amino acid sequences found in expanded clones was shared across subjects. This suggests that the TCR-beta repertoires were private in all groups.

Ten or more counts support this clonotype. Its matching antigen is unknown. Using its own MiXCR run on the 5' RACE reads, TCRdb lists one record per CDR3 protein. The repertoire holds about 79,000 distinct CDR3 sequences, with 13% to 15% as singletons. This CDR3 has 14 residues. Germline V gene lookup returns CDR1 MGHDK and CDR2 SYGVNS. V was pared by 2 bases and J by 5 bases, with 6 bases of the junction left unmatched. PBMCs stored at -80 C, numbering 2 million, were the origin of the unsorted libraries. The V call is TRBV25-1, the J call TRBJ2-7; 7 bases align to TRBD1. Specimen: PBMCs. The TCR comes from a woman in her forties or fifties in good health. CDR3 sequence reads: CASSEPTGWDEQYF. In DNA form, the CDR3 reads TGTGCCAGCAGTGAACCGACAGGGTGGGACGAGCAGTACTTC.